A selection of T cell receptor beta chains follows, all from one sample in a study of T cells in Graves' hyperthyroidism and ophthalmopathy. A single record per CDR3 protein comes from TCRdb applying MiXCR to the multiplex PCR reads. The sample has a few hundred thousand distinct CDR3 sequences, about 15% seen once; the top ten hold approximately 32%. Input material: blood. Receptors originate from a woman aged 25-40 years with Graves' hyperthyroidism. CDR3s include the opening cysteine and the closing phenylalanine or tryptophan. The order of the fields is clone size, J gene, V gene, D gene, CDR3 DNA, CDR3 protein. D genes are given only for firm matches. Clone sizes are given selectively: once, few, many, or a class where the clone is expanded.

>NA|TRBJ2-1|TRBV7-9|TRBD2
TGTGCCAGCGCACTAGCGGGTATCAGTGAGCAGTTCTTC
CASALAGISEQFF
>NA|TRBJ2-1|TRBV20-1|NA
TGCAGTGCTAGAGATTTGGGGGTCTTAACCTACAATGAGCAGTTCTTC
CSARDLGVLTYNEQFF
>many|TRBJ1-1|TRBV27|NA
TGTGCCAGCAGTTTCATCGGGATGGGTGATGCTTTCTTT
CASSFIGMGDAFF
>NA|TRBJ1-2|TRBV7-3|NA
TGTGCCAGCAGCTTAACTTCGGCAGGGGCTGGCTACACCTTC
CASSLTSAGAGYTF
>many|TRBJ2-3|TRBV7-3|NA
TGTGCCAGCAGCTTAATGGGGGGCAGCACAGATCCGCAGTATTTT
CASSLMGGSTDPQYF
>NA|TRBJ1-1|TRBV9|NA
TGTGCCAGCAGCAAACTGGGCCTAGAAACTGAAGCTTTCTTT
CASSKLGLETEAFF
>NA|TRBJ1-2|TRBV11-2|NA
TGTGCCAGCAGCCCCAGTACAGCCCTGATTCACTATGGCTACACCTTC
CASSPSTALIHYGYTF
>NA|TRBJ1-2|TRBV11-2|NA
TGTGCCAGCAGCTTGGGGATTAACTATGGCTACACCTTC
CASSLGINYGYTF
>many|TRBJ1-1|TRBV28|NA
TGTGCCAGCAGTTTGCGGAGGGTAAGAACTGAAGCTTTCTTT
CASSLRRVRTEAFF
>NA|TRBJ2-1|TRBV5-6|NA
TGTGCCACCGGGACGCCGGCCTACAATGAGCAGTTCTTC
CATGTPAYNEQFF
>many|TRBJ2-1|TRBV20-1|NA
TGCAGTGCTAGCACAGTCCCGGACGGATCCAATGAGCAGTTCTTC
CSASTVPDGSNEQFF
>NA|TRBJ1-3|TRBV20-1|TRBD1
TGCAGTGCTAGCCGGACAGGGGCTGGAAACACCATATATTTT
CSASRTGAGNTIYF
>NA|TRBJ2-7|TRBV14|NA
TGTGCCAGCAGCCAAGATTTGAGAGATCAGCAGTACTTC
CASSQDLRDQQYF
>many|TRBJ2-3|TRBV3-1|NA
TGTGCCAGCAGTCTCTCTAGGCCCCCCACAGATACGCAGTATTTT
CASSLSRPPTDTQYF
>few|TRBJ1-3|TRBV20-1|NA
TGCAGTGCTAGAGCCCCTGGAAACACCATATATTTT
CSARAPGNTIYF
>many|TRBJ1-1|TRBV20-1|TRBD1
TGCAGTGCTAGAAGGACAGGGGGCCTCACTGAAGCTTTCTTT
CSARRTGGLTEAFF
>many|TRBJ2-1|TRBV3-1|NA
TGTGCCAGCAGCCAGCCACTGGAGAGCTCCTACAATGAGCAGTTCTTC
CASSQPLESSYNEQFF